Listed here are 19 T cell receptor beta chains from one sample, sequenced in a study of cytomegalovirus exposure and HLA in healthy donors. Researchers ran the PCR with 60 Vbeta and 13 Jbeta primers. This table comes from immunoSEQ multiplex PCR, and its TCRdb copy is limited to in-frame clones, with some not included. The sample consists of around 180,000 clones, approximately 80% of them appearing once. The material sequenced was PBMCs. Receptors originate from a girl aged 2 to 9 in good health and CMV-seropositive.

This clone has just one count. CDR3 in amino acids: CASSSWGVYNEQFF. The CDR3 DNA follows: TGTGCCAGCAGCTCGTGGGGGGTCTACAATGAGCAGTTCTTC. V is TRBV5-4 and J is TRBJ2-1; tentative D call: TRBD2 (6 bases). This CDR3 is 14 amino acids long. The germline CDR1 and CDR2 sequences are SGHNT and YYREEE (reference sequence). V shed 3 bases and J shed 3 bases, with 10 bases lying between them.

J is TRBJ1-4 and V is TRBV11-3, with D perhaps matching TRBD1 (5 bases). Germline lookup yields CDR1 SGHNT and CDR2 YENEEA. The CDR3 loop spans 17 amino acids. V was pared by 4 bases and J by 4 bases, with 19 bases between. The CDR3 DNA follows: TGTGCCAGCAGCTGGAAGGAGGGAGGGGAGGATAATGAAAAACTGTTTTTT. Translating it yields CASSWKEGGEDNEKLFF.

This chain connects TRBV19 to TRBJ1-2; D is perhaps TRBD1 (5 bases). V lost 1 base to trimming and J lost 4 bases, with 13 bases between them. CDR1 is LNHDA and CDR2 is SQIVND in the germline V gene (reference sequence). This CDR3 spans 15 amino acids. Here the CDR3 reads CASSIVEGASYGYTF. The CDR3 DNA follows: TGTGCCAGTAGTATAGTGGAAGGGGCGTCCTATGGCTACACCTTC.

CDR3 bases: TGTGCCAGCAGCTCGACAGGGTTGTTTGATGAAAAACTGTTTTTT. The encoded protein is CASSSTGLFDEKLFF. The rearrangement uses TRBV11-1 and TRBJ1-4, with 7 bases fitting TRBD1. This CDR3 comprises 15 residues. V was pared by 4 bases and J by 6 bases, with 8 bases of the junction left unmatched. Germline CDR1 is SGHAT and CDR2 is FQDESV (reference sequence).

This clone was observed once. J is TRBJ1-1 and V is TRBV7-9; 10 nucleotides agree with TRBD1. The germline V gene has CDR1 SEHNR and CDR2 FQNEAQ (reference sequence). V was clipped by 2 bases and J by 6 bases; unmatched bases: 18. CDR3 size: 19 residues. CDR3 DNA: TGTGCCAGCAGCTTACGGCCTTCCCAGGGACAGGGGACGGGGGCTGAAGCTTTCTTT. Translated: CASSLRPSQGQGTGAEAFF. The full variable domain, rest sourced from reference TRBV7-9 and TRBJ1-1, is DTGVSQNPRHKITKRGQNVTFRCDPISEHNRLYWYRQTLGQGPEFLTYFQNEAQLEKSRLLSDRFSAERPKGSFSTLEIQRTEQGDSAMYLCASSLRPSQGQGTGAEAFFGQGTRLTVV.

This chain links TRBV18 with TRBJ2-5; 7 bases are shared with TRBD2. CDR1 KGHSH and CDR2 LQKENI come from the germline V gene. Trimming took 3 bases from V and 1 from J; bases not matched to a gene: 5. CDR3 length: 15 amino acids. CDR3 in amino acids: CASSPPSGSQETQYF. The CDR3 nucleotides are TGTGCCAGCTCACCGCCTAGCGGAAGCCAAGAGACCCAGTACTTC.

The chain's CDR3 is CASSDLSRELFF. In DNA form, the CDR3 reads TGTGCCAGCAGTGACCTAAGCCGGGAGCTGTTTTTT. J is TRBJ2-2 and V is TRBV6-1, with unresolved D. The CDR3 loop spans 12 amino acids. The V and J ends lost 3 bases and 9 bases respectively, with 8 bases between them. CDR1 is MNHNS, CDR2 SASEGT, per germline.

V is TRBV30 and J is TRBJ2-3; D perhaps matches TRBD2 (6 bases). CDR3 size: 15 residues. Looked up from germline, CDR1 is GTSNPN and CDR2 is SVGIG (reference sequence). V was trimmed by 6 bases and J by 1 base, leaving 17 bases between them. The CDR3 here is CACFSRGKRTDTQYF. CDR3 nucleotide sequence: TGTGCCTGTTTTTCGCGGGGCAAGCGCACAGATACGCAGTATTTT.

J is TRBJ2-2 and V is TRBV19; D gene uncertain. V shed 3 bases and J shed 4 bases, with 9 bases lying between them. The CDR3 spans 14 residues. Germline V lookup: CDR1 LNHDA, CDR2 SQIVND (reference sequence). The CDR3 sequence is CASSILGPTGELFF. CDR3 bases: TGTGCCAGTAGTATTCTCGGTCCCACCGGGGAGCTGTTTTTT.

The V call is TRBV4-2, the J call TRBJ2-1, with 11 bases lining up with TRBD2. Germline assignment: CDR1 LGHNA and CDR2 YNFKEQ. The length of the CDR3 is 16 residues. Trimming at V came to 4 bases and at J to 5 bases, leaving 7 bases not matched to a gene. CDR3 amino acids: CASSRNLAGGNNEQFF. Here the CDR3 DNA reads TGTGCCAGCAGCCGCAACCTAGCGGGAGGAAACAATGAGCAGTTCTTC.

The rearrangement joins TRBV4-2 to TRBJ2-7; TRBD2 agrees at 7 bases. V lost 4 bases to trimming and J lost 1 base; unmatched junction nucleotides: 7. This CDR3 has 15 amino acids. Germline assignment: CDR1 LGHNA and CDR2 YNFKEQ. The chain's CDR3 is CASSPKAGSSYEQYF. CDR3 nucleotides: TGTGCCAGCAGCCCCAAAGCGGGGTCTTCCTACGAGCAGTACTTC.

The rearrangement uses TRBV2 and TRBJ2-6; D might be TRBD2 (6 bases). Per the germline V gene, CDR1 is SNHLY and CDR2 is FYNNEI. Trimming removed 4 bases from V and 1 base from J, with 8 bases in between. The CDR3 is 15 amino acids. As DNA, the CDR3 is TGTGCCAGCAGTGTCGGGAGTTCTGGGGCCAACGTCCTGACTTTC. Amino acids: CASSVGSSGANVLTF.

The genes are TRBV5-1 and TRBJ2-7, with 8 bases matching TRBD1. The CDR3 has 16 amino acids. Germline V gene lookup returns CDR1 SGHRS and CDR2 YFSETQ. J lost 3 bases, V lost 1 base, and 9 bases had no gene match. This CDR3 reads CASSLRGQGADYEQYF. CDR3 nucleotide sequence: TGCGCCAGCAGCTTGCGAGGGCAGGGGGCCGACTACGAGCAGTACTTC.

This chain connects TRBV11-3 to TRBJ2-5; 9 positions agree with TRBD1. Per the germline V gene, CDR1 is SGHNT and CDR2 is YENEEA. V trimming: 2 bases; J trimming: 5 bases; junction bases outside the gene matches: 6. The CDR3 is 15 residues long. Here the CDR3 reads CASSLRDRVIETQYF. Here the CDR3 DNA reads TGTGCCAGCAGCTTACGGGACAGGGTTATTGAGACCCAGTACTTC.

With regard to this clone: One end of the junction does not line up with germline, which may come from a read error. The chain recombines TRBV5-1 with TRBJ1-6; possible D gene TRBD1, 5 bases. CDR3 length equals 18 residues. The germline CDR1 and CDR2 sequences are SGHRS and YFSETQ. For the CDR3, the DNA is TGCGCCAGCAGTTTGGTCGTTTTGGGGGGAGCGAATCGTTCACCCCTCCACTTT. Its protein product is CASSLVVLGGANRSPLHF. Based on the CDR3 plus reference TRBV5-1 and TRBJ1-6, the full variable domain is KAGVTQTPRYLIKTRGQQVTLSCSPISGHRSVSWYQQTPGQGLQFLFEYFSETQRNKGNFPGRFSGRQFSNSRSEMNVSTLELGDSALYLCASSLVVLGGANRSPLHFGNGTRLTVT.

The V gene is TRBV5-4, the J gene TRBJ2-6; possible D gene TRBD1, 6 bases. In germline, CDR1 is SGHNT, CDR2 YYREEE (reference sequence). Trimming shortened V by 4 bases and J by 2 bases, and 13 bases separated the two germline ends. The CDR3 is made up of 16 amino acids. CDR3 bases: TGTGCCAGCAGCCTTGAATGGGGGCCTGGGGCCAACGTCCTGACTTTC. Protein sequence: CASSLEWGPGANVLTF. Based on the CDR3 plus reference TRBV5-4 and TRBJ2-6, the full variable domain is ETGVTQSPTHLIKTRGQQVTLRCSSQSGHNTVSWYQQALGQGPQFIFQYYREEENGRGNFPPRFSGLQFPNYSSELNVNALELDDSALYLCASSLEWGPGANVLTFGAGSRLTVL.

The chain combines TRBV5-1 with TRBJ2-3; the D gene is possibly TRBD2 (6 bases). The CDR3 is made up of 16 amino acids. Germline V gene lookup returns CDR1 SGHRS and CDR2 YFSETQ. Trimming removed 0 bases at V and 2 bases at J, with 13 bases between. CDR3 nucleotide sequence: TGCGCCAGCAGCTTGGGGGCGGGGACCGCCACAGATACGCAGTATTTT. It codes for CASSLGAGTATDTQYF.

The genes are TRBV6-1 and TRBJ1-4; D unresolved. CDR1 and CDR2 from the germline V gene are MNHNS and SASEGT. This CDR3 region has 14 residues. Between the trimmed V and J ends, which lost 2 bases and 4 bases, there was a span of 8 bases. As DNA, the CDR3 is TGTGCCAGCAGTGAACCCAGGATTAATGAAAAACTGTTTTTT. Translated: CASSEPRINEKLFF.

Here the CDR3 DNA reads TGTGCCACCCAGGGGACAGTCCAAGAGACCCAGTACTTC. As protein: CATQGTVQETQYF. J is TRBJ2-5 and V is TRBV6-5; TRBD1 matches at 7 bases. CDR1 and CDR2 (germline): MNHEY, SVGAGI. V gave up 10 bases and J gave up 1 base; unmatched junction bases: 6. CDR3 length: 13 residues.